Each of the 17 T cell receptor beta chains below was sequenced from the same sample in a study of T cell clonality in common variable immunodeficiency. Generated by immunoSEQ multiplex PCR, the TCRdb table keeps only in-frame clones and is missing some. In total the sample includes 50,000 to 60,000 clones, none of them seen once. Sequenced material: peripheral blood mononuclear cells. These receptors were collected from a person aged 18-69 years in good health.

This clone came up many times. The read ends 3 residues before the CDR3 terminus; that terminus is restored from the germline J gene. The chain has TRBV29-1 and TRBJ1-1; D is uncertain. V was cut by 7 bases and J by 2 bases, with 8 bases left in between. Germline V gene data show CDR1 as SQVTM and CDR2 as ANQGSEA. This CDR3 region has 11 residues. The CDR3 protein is CSGHRNTEAFF. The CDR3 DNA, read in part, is TGCAGCGGACATAGAAACACTGAA.

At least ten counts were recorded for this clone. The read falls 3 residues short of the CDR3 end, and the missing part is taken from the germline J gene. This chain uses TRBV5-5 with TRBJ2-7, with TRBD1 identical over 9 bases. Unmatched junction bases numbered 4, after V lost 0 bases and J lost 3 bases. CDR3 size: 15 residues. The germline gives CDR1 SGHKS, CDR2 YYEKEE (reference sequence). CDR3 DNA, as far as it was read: TGTGCCAGCAGCTTGGCACAGGGGGCGTTCTACGAG. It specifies CASSLAQGAFYE. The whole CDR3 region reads CASSLAQGAFYEQYF.

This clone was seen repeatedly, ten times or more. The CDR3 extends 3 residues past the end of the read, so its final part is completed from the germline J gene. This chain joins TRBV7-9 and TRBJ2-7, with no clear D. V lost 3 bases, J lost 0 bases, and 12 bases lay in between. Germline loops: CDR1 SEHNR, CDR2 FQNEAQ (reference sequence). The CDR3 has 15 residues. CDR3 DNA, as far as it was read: TGTGCCAGCAGCTTCTCCCCCTCCAGCTCCTACGAG. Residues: CASSFSPSSSYE. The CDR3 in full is CASSFSPSSSYEQYF. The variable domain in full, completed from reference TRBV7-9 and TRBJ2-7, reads DTGVSQNPRHKITKRGQNVTFRCDPISEHNRLYWYRQTLGQGPEFLTYFQNEAQLEKSRLLSDRFSAERPKGSFSTLEIQRTEQGDSAMYLCASSFSPSSSYEQYFGPGTRLTVT.

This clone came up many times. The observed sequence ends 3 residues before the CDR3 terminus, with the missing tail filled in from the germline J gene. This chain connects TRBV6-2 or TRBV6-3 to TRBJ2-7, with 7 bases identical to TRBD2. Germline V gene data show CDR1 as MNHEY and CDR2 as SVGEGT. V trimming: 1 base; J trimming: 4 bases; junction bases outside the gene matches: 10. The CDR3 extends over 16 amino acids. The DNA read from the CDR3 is TGTGCCAGCAGTTACTTCGGAGCGGGGCGGAGGTACGAG. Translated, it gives CASSYFGAGRRYE. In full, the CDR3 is CASSYFGAGRRYEQYF.

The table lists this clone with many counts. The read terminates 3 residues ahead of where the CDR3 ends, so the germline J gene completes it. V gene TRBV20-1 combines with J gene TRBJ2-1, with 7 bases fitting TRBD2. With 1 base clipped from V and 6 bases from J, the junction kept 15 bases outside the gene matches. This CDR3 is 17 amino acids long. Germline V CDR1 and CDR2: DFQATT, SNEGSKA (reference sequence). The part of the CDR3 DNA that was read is TGCAGTGCTAGAGCCGGGGGAGGGCTCTCGGACCGCAATGAG. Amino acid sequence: CSARAGGGLSDRNE. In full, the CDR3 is CSARAGGGLSDRNEQFF.

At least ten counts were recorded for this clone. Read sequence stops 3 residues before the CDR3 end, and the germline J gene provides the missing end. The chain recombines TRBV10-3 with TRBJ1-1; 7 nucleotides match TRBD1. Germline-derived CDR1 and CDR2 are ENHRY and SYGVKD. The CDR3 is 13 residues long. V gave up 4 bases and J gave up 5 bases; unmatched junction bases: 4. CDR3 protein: CAISATGNTEAFF. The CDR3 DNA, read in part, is TGTGCCATCAGTGCGACAGGGAATACTGAA.

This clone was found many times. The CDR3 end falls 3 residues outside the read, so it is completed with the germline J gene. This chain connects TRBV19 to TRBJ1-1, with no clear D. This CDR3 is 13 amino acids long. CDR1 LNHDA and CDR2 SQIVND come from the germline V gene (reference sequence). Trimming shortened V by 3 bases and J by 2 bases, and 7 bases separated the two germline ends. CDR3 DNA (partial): TGTGCCAGTAGTATCACAGACAACACTGAA. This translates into CASSITDNTE. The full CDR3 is CASSITDNTEAFF.

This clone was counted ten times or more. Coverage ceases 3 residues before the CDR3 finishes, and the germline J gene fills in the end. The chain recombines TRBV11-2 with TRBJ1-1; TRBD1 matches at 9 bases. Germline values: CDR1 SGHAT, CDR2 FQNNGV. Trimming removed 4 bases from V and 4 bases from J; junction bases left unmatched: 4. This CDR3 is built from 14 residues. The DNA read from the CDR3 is TGTGCCAGCAGCTCCTTGGACAGGGGCACTGAA. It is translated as CASSSLDRGTE. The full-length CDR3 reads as CASSSLDRGTEAFF.

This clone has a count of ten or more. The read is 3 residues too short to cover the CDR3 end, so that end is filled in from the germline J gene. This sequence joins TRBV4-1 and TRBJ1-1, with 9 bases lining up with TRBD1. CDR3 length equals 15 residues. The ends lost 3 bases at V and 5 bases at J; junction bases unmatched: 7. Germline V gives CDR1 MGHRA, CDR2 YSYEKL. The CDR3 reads CASSQEGQGSTEAFF. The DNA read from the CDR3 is TGCGCCAGCAGCCAGGAGGGACAGGGTAGTACTGAA.

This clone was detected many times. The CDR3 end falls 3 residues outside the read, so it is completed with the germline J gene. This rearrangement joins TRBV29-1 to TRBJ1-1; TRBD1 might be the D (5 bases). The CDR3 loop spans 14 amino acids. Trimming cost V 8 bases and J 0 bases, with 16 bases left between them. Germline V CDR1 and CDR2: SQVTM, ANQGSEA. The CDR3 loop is CSTTRGGLNTEAFF. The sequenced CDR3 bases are TGCAGCACTACACGGGGGGGTCTGAACACTGAA.

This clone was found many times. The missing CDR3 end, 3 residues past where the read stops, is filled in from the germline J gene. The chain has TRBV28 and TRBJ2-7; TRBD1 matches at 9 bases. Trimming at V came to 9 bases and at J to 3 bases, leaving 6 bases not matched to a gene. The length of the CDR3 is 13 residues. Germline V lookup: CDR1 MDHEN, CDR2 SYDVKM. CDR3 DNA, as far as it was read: TGTGCCAGTAAGACAGGGGGACTCTACGAG. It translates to CASKTGGLYE. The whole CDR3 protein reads CASKTGGLYEQYF.

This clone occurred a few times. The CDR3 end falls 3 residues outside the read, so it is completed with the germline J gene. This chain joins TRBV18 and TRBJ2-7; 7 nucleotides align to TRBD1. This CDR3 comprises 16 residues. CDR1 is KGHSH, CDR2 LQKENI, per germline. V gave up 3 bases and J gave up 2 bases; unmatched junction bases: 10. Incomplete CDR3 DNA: TGTGCCAGCTCACCTGATGGTGGACAGGATCCCTACGAG. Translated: CASSPDGGQDPYE. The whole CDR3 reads CASSPDGGQDPYEQYF.

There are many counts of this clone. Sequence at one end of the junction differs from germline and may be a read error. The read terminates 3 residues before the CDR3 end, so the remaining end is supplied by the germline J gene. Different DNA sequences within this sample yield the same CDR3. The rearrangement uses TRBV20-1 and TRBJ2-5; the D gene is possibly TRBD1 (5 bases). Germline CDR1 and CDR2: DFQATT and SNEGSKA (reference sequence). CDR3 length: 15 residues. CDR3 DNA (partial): TGCAGTGCTAAAACCGGACACACCGACCAAGAAACC. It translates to CSAKTGHTDQET. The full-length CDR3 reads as CSAKTGHTDQETQYF.

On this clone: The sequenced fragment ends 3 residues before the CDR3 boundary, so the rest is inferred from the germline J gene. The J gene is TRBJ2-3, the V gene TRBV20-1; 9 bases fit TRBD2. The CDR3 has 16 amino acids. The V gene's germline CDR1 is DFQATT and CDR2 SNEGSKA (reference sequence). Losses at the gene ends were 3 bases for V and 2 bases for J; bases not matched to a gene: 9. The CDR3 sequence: CSASPRLAVNTDTQYF. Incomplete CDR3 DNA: TGCAGTGCTAGCCCCCGACTAGCGGTCAACACAGATACG.

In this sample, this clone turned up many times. CDR3 bases read: TGTGCCAGCAGTTTATCCCCGGGGGGTACCTACGAG. As protein: CASSLSPGGTYE. The full CDR3 protein is CASSLSPGGTYEQYF. The chain links TRBV12-3 or TRBV12-4 to TRBJ2-7, with TRBD2 identical over 7 bases. Sequencing ends 3 residues short of the CDR3 end; the germline J gene provides the rest. The V and J ends lost 2 bases and 2 bases, in that order; junction bases with no gene match: 6. The CDR3 has 15 amino acids.

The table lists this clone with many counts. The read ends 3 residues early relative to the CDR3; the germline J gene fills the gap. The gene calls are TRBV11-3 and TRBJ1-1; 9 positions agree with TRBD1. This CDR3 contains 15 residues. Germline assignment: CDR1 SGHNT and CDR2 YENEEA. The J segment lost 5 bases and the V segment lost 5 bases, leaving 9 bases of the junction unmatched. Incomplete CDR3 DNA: TGTGCCAGCAGCCCCGATTCGGACAGGGGAACTGAA. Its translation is CASSPDSDRGTE. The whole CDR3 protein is CASSPDSDRGTEAFF.

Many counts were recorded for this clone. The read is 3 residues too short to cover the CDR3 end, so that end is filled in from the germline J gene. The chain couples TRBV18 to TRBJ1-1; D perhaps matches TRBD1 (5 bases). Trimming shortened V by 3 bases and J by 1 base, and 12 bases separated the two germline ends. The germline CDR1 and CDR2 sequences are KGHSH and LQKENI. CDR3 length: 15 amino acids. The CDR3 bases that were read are TGTGCCAGCTCACCTCCGGGACTGTCGAACACTGAA. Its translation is CASSPPGLSNTE. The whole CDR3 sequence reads CASSPPGLSNTEAFF.